Presented here are 28 T cell receptor beta chains from one specimen sequenced in a study of T cell responses to AZD1222 COVID-19 vaccine. TCRdb's copy holds only in-frame clones and misses some; the assay was immunoSEQ multiplex PCR. The table has about 93,000 clones, 65% to 90% seen once. The sample was peripheral blood, taken on day 0 of AZD1222 vaccination. Receptors originate from an adult in good health.

The V call is TRBV18, the J call TRBJ1-1, with TRBD1 identical over 8 bases. Trimming at V came to 1 base and at J to 1 base, leaving 8 bases not matched to a gene. CDR3 size: 17 residues. Germline CDR1 and CDR2: KGHSH and LQKENI. CDR3 in amino acids: CASSPLSSGTGNTEAFF. In DNA, the CDR3 is TGTGCCAGCTCACCACTCTCTTCCGGGACAGGGAACACTGAAGCTTTCTTT. Drawing the rest from reference TRBV18 and TRBJ1-1, the complete variable domain is NAGVMQNPRHLVRRRGQEARLRCSPMKGHSHVYWYRQLPEEGLKFMVYLQKENIIDESGMPKERFSAEFPKEGPSILRIQQVVRGDSAAYFCASSPLSSGTGNTEAFFGQGTRLTVV.

The rearrangement links TRBV21-1 to TRBJ1-3; no check of the table's D call, TRBD1, against the DNA was made. TRBV21-1 is designated a pseudogene. The CDR3 sequence is 18 residues long. Here the CDR3 DNA reads TGTGCCAGCAGCACCGGGACAGGGGGCTTATCCGATGGAAACACCATATATTTT. The encoded protein is CASSTGTGGLSDGNTIYF.

This chain links TRBV27 with TRBJ1-2; D possibly corresponds to TRBD1 (5 bases). Trimming took 6 bases from V and 8 from J, leaving 19 bases between them. The CDR3 loop spans 14 amino acids. In germline, CDR1 is MNHEY, CDR2 SMNVEV (reference sequence). The chain's CDR3 is CASREGSLFGGYTF. The CDR3 nucleotides are TGTGCCAGCAGGGAGGGGTCCCTTTTCGGAGGCTACACCTTC.

This clone was found once. CDR3 amino acids: CASSYVASGKLFF. Written as DNA, the CDR3 is TGTGCCAGCAGTTACGTGGCGTCGGGAAAACTGTTTTTT. The V and J genes are TRBV6-5 and TRBJ1-4; D unresolved. The V end lost 2 bases, the J end lost 10 bases, and 11 bases lay between the germline ends. Germline loops: CDR1 MNHEY, CDR2 SVGAGI. The CDR3 is made up of 13 amino acids.

This clone has a single count. The chain has TRBV19 and TRBJ2-2; the D gene could be TRBD1 or TRBD2 (5 bases each). V was trimmed by 7 bases and J by 0 bases, leaving 12 bases between them. CDR3 length equals 15 residues. Germline V gives CDR1 LNHDA, CDR2 SQIVND (reference sequence). The CDR3, as DNA: TGTGCCAGTATTGAGAGGGGCTCGAACACCGGGGAGCTGTTTTTT. This gives the protein CASIERGSNTGELFF.

This sequence joins TRBV7-9 and TRBJ2-1; D unresolved. This CDR3 region has 11 residues. CDR1 and CDR2 from the germline V gene are SEHNR and FQNEAQ (reference sequence). V dropped 7 bases and J dropped 6 bases, with 7 bases sitting between them. DNA of the CDR3: TGTGCCAGCACCCCTGCCAATGAGCAGTTCTTC. Protein: CASTPANEQFF.

The V gene is TRBV29-1, the J gene TRBJ2-7; D possibly corresponds to TRBD1 (6 bases). Per the germline V gene, CDR1 is SQVTM and CDR2 is ANQGSEA. V lost 4 bases to trimming and J lost 1 base, with 20 bases between them. The CDR3 length is 16 residues. The CDR3 spells CSVGRTDSGSSYEQYF. The CDR3 bases are TGCAGCGTTGGGAGGACAGACTCAGGGAGTTCCTACGAGCAGTACTTC.

The chain joins TRBV7-8 to TRBJ2-7, with 7 bases aligning to TRBD2. In germline, CDR1 is SGHVS, CDR2 FQNEAQ. V shed 3 bases, J shed 3 bases, and the junction held 8 bases outside the gene matches. CDR3 size: 15 residues. The CDR3 DNA follows: TGTGCCAGCAGCTTCCAAGCCGGGGGGATCTACGAGCAGTACTTC. This codes for CASSFQAGGIYEQYF. The complete variable domain, with remaining parts taken from reference TRBV7-8 and TRBJ2-7, reads GAGVSQSPRYKVAKRGQDVALRCDPISGHVSLFWYQQALGQGPEFLTYFQNEAQLDKSGLPSDRFFAERPEGSVSTLKIQRTQQEDSAVYLCASSFQAGGIYEQYFGPGTRLTVT.

The CDR3 loop reads CASRSGLVYEQFF. The CDR3 nucleotides are TGTGCCAGCCGATCGGGACTAGTGTATGAGCAGTTCTTC. This chain uses TRBV2 with TRBJ2-1, with TRBD2 matching 8 bases. CDR3 size: 13 residues. V lost 8 bases, J lost 8 bases, and 8 bases stayed unmatched. Germline lookup yields CDR1 SNHLY and CDR2 FYNNEI.

This rearrangement joins TRBV14 to TRBJ2-1, with D perhaps matching TRBD2 (5 bases). This CDR3 comprises 12 residues. CDR1 and CDR2 (germline): SGHDN, FVKESK. Trimming removed 3 bases from V and 10 bases from J, with 10 bases in between. In DNA, the CDR3 is TGTGCCAGCAGCCAGAGGGAGAGAGAGCAGTTCTTC. Translating gives CASSQREREQFF.

This clone has only one observation. The gene calls are TRBV11-2 and TRBJ1-2; 8 bases line up with TRBD1. CDR1 is SGHAT and CDR2 is FQNNGV in the germline V gene. Unmatched junction bases numbered 7, after V lost 2 bases and J lost 2 bases. CDR3 size: 16 residues. The CDR3 spells CASSLLGAGGNYGYTF. Written as DNA, the CDR3 is TGTGCCAGCAGCTTATTGGGGGCAGGGGGCAACTATGGCTACACCTTC.

The table lists this clone with a count of one. J is TRBJ1-6 and V is TRBV5-1, with D perhaps matching TRBD1 (5 bases). Trimming stripped 0 bases from V and 7 bases from J, with 14 bases between. CDR1 and CDR2 from the germline V gene are SGHRS and YFSETQ. The CDR3 extends over 16 amino acids. CDR3 nucleotides: TGCGCCAGCAGCTTGGTTTCGTCCGGGGGGAATTCACCCCTCCACTTT. It is translated as CASSLVSSGGNSPLHF.

This clone was seen once. J is TRBJ1-4 and V is TRBV25-1; D uncertain. Trimming took off 4 bases at V and 4 bases at J, with 19 bases between the two ends. Germline V gene lookup returns CDR1 MGHDK and CDR2 SYGVNS. The CDR3 runs to 17 residues. The CDR3 reads CASSGRRGGVHNEKLFF. Here the CDR3 DNA reads TGTGCCAGCAGTGGCCGTCGGGGTGGGGTGCATAATGAAAAACTGTTTTTT.

The chain combines TRBV3-1 (or the pseudogene TRBV3-2) with TRBJ1-1; 9 bases are a match to TRBD1. In germline, CDR1 is LGHDT, CDR2 YNNKEL (reference sequence). V gave up 3 bases and J gave up 4 bases; unmatched junction bases: 6. The CDR3 contains 15 residues. This CDR3 is CASSHDRQGGTEAFF. CDR3 in DNA: TGTGCCAGCAGCCACGACAGACAGGGGGGCACTGAAGCTTTCTTT.

CDR3 DNA: TGTGCCAGCAGTGAAGCGCTTCTAGGGGAGGGGGTCTACAATGAGCAGTTCTTC. Translation gives CASSEALLGEGVYNEQFF. V gene TRBV2 combines with J gene TRBJ2-1, with a weak D call TRBD2 (7 bases). The CDR3 runs 18 residues. Germline lookup yields CDR1 SNHLY and CDR2 FYNNEI. Deletions cut 0 bases from V and 3 bases from J, with 18 bases between.

The rearrangement uses TRBV30 and TRBJ2-1; D is unresolved. Trimming removed 0 bases from V and 7 bases from J, with 13 bases in between. The CDR3 has 14 amino acids. Germline V gives CDR1 GTSNPN, CDR2 SVGIG (reference sequence). The CDR3 protein is CAWSVSVYRNEQFF. In DNA, the CDR3 is TGTGCCTGGAGTGTATCGGTGTATAGGAATGAGCAGTTCTTC.

The V gene is TRBV7-9, the J gene TRBJ2-7, with TRBD2 matching 14 bases. V trimming: 5 bases; J trimming: 4 bases; junction bases outside the gene matches: 7. The CDR3 covers 16 residues. The germline V gene encodes CDR1 SEHNR and CDR2 FQNEAQ (reference sequence). The CDR3 sequence is CASSLGLAGGVYEQYF. DNA of the CDR3: TGTGCCAGCAGCCTCGGACTAGCGGGGGGAGTGTACGAGCAGTACTTC.

The V and J genes are TRBV4-1 and TRBJ1-5; D is ambiguous. The CDR3 totals 17 residues. Trimming took off 0 bases at V and 0 bases at J, with 12 bases between the two ends. Germline V gene sequence: CDR1 MGHRA, CDR2 YSYEKL. The CDR3 DNA is TGCGCCAGCAGCCAAGATAAGAGACAAGCTAGCAATCAGCCCCAGCATTTT. Amino acid sequence: CASSQDKRQASNQPQHF.

This sequence joins TRBV5-6 and TRBJ1-5; D uncertain. The CDR3 totals 12 residues. V was shortened by 4 bases and J by 5 bases, with 7 bases between the two germline ends. Germline lookup yields CDR1 SGHDT and CDR2 YYEEEE. In nucleotides, the CDR3 is TGTGCCAGCAGCATCAGCGATCAGCCCCAGCATTTT. Translation gives CASSISDQPQHF.

V gene TRBV4-1 combines with J gene TRBJ2-1; 10 bases map to TRBD2. The V gene end was trimmed by 4 bases and the J gene end by 6 bases; junction bases not matched to a gene: 6. Looked up from germline, CDR1 is MGHRA and CDR2 is YSYEKL. The CDR3 consists of 15 residues. In DNA, the CDR3 is TGCGCCAGCAGCCGAACGCTAGCGGGAGTCAATGAGCAGTTCTTC. This sequence encodes CASSRTLAGVNEQFF.

The chain carries TRBV11-2 and TRBJ1-4, with unresolved D. Germline V gene sequence: CDR1 SGHAT, CDR2 FQNNGV. V lost 1 base to trimming and J lost 7 bases, with 10 bases between them. The CDR3 runs to 14 residues. CDR3 amino acids: CASSLGWGTEKLFF. The DNA of the CDR3 is TGTGCCAGCAGCTTAGGGTGGGGTACTGAAAAACTGTTTTTT.

This sequence joins TRBV6-5 and TRBJ1-2, with TRBD1 as a possible D gene (6 bases). Trimming pared 0 bases from V and 4 bases from J, leaving 12 bases between. The CDR3 has 15 amino acids. Germline CDR1 reads MNHEY; CDR2 reads SVGAGI. CDR3 coding DNA: TGTGCCAGCAGTTACTCGATTGCAGGGGCCTATGGCTACACCTTC. It codes for CASSYSIAGAYGYTF.

This chain joins TRBV30 and TRBJ1-5; D not resolved. Germline lookup yields CDR1 GTSNPN and CDR2 SVGIG (reference sequence). The V and J ends lost 0 bases and 9 bases respectively, with 15 bases between them. The CDR3 is 14 amino acids. The CDR3 region is CAWSVSIDRRPQHF. CDR3 in DNA: TGTGCCTGGAGTGTATCGATAGACCGGCGGCCCCAGCATTTT.

The chain is built from TRBV19 and TRBJ1-5; tentatively, D is TRBD1 (5 bases). V was cut by 1 base and J by 7 bases, with 11 bases left in between. Germline lookup yields CDR1 LNHDA and CDR2 SQIVND (reference sequence). The CDR3 loop spans 14 amino acids. This CDR3 is CASSIAAGRQPQHF. Here the CDR3 DNA reads TGTGCCAGTAGTATAGCAGCAGGGAGGCAGCCCCAGCATTTT.

The CDR3 coding sequence is TGTGCCATCAGATCGACAGGGACTGGTCAGCCCCAGCATTTT. Its protein product is CAIRSTGTGQPQHF. The chain uses TRBV10-3 and TRBJ1-5; 7 positions match TRBD1. The CDR3 has 14 residues. V was clipped by 6 bases and J by 6 bases; unmatched bases: 8. The germline CDR1 and CDR2 sequences are ENHRY and SYGVKD.

The chain uses TRBV7-9 and TRBJ2-7; no definite D call. V lost 2 bases, J lost 3 bases, and 5 bases lay in between. Per the germline V gene, CDR1 is SEHNR and CDR2 is FQNEAQ (reference sequence). The CDR3 spans 12 residues. CDR3 nucleotides: TGTGCCAGCAGCTTACTTAACTACGAGCAGTACTTC. Residues: CASSLLNYEQYF.

The V gene is TRBV27, the J gene TRBJ2-1; 10 nucleotides agree with TRBD2. Germline V gene lookup returns CDR1 MNHEY and CDR2 SMNVEV (reference sequence). V shed 5 bases, J shed 10 bases, and the junction held 5 bases outside the gene matches. This CDR3 spans 13 amino acids. CDR3 bases: TGTGCCAGCAGTATATTGGGACTAGCGGAGCAGTTCTTC. Translating it yields CASSILGLAEQFF.

The rearrangement links TRBV4-1 to TRBJ2-1; 7 nucleotides agree with TRBD2. This CDR3 region has 15 residues. V shed 1 base, J shed 6 bases, and the junction held 6 bases outside the gene matches. CDR1 is MGHRA and CDR2 is YSYEKL in the germline V gene. The CDR3 protein is CASSQGRGGVNEQFF. The CDR3 coding sequence is TGCGCCAGCAGCCAAGGGCGTGGGGGGGTCAATGAGCAGTTCTTC.